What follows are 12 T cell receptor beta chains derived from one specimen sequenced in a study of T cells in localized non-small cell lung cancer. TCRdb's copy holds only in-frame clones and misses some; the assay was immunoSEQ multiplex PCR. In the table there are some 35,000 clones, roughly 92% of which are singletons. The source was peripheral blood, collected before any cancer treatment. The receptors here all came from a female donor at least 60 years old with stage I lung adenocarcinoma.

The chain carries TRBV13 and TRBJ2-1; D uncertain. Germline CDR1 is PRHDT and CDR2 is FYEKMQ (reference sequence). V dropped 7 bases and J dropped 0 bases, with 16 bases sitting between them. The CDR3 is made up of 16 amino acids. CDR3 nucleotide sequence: TGTGCCAGCACCCCGTACCAATTGAGCTCCTACAATGAGCAGTTCTTC. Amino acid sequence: CASTPYQLSSYNEQFF.

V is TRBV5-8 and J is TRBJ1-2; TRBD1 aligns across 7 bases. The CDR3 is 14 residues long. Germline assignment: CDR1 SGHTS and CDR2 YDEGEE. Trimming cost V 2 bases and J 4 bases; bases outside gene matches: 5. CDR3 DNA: TGTGCCAGCAGCTTCCGACAGGGCGGCTATGGCTACACCTTC. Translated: CASSFRQGGYGYTF.

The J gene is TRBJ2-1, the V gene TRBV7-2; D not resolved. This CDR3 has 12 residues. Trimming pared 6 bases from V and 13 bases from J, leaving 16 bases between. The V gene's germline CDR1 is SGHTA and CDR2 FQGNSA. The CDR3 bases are TGTGCCAGCAGTTCTGATCCGGGCCCACAGTTCTTC. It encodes CASSSDPGPQFF.

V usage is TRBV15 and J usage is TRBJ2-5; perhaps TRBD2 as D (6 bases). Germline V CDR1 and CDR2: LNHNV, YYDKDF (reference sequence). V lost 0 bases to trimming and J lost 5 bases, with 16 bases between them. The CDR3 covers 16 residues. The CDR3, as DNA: TGTGCCACCAGCAGAGATACTAGCCAGATACACGAGACCCAGTACTTC. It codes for CATSRDTSQIHETQYF.

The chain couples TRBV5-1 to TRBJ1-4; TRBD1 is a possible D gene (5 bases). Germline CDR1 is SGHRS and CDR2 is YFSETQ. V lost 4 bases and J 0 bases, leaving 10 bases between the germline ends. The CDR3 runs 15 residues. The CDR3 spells CASSLGPTTNEKLFF. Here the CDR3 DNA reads TGCGCCAGCAGCCTGGGGCCTACAACTAATGAAAAACTGTTTTTT.

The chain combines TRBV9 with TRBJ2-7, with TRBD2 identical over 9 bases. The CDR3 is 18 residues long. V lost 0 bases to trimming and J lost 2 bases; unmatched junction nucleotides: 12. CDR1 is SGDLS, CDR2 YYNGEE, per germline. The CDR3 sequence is CASSVGVSGGGLTYEQYF. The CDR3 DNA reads TGTGCCAGCAGCGTAGGGGTTAGCGGGGGCGGCTTGACCTACGAGCAGTACTTC. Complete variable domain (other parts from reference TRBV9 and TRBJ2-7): DSGVTQTPKHLITATGQRVTLRCSPRSGDLSVYWYQQSLDQGLQFLIQYYNGEERAKGNILERFSAQQFPDLHSELNLSSLELGDSALYFCASSVGVSGGGLTYEQYFGPGTRLTVT.

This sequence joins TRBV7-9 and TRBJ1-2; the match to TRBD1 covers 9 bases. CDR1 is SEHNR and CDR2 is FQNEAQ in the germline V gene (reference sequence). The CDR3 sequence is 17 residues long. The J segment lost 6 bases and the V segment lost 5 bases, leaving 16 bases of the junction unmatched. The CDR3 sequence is CASSPGTGRPGVDGYTF. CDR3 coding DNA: TGTGCCAGCAGCCCAGGGACAGGGCGACCGGGGGTGGATGGCTACACCTTC.

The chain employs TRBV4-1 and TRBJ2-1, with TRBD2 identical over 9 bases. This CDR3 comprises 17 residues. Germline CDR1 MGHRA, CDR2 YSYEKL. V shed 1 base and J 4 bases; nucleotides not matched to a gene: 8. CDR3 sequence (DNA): TGCGCCAGCAGCCAAGCTTCTAGCGGGGCGATATACAATGAGCAGTTCTTC. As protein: CASSQASSGAIYNEQFF.

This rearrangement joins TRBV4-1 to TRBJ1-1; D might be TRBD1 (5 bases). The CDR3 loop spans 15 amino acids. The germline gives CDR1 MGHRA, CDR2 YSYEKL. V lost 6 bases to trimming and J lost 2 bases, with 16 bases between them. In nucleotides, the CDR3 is TGCGCCAGCAGAAAGGGGATCGGGACCAACACTGAAGCTTTCTTT. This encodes CASRKGIGTNTEAFF.

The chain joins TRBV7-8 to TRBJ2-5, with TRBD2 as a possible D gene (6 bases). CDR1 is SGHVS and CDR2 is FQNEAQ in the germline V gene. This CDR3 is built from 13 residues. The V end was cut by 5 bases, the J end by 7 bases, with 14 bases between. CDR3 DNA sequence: TGTGCCAGCAGCCCGGGGGTGGCGGTGACCCAGTACTTC. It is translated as CASSPGVAVTQYF.

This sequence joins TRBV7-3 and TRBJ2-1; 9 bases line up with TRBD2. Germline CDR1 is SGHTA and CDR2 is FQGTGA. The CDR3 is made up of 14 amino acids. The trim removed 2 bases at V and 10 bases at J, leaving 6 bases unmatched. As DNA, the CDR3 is TGTGCCAGCAGCTTAGCGGGGGGGCTCGGCGAGCAGTTCTTC. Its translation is CASSLAGGLGEQFF.

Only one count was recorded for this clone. DNA for the CDR3: TGCGCCAGCAGCACAAACAGGGGCACTGAAGCTTTCTTT. This gives the protein CASSTNRGTEAFF. This chain uses TRBV5-1 with TRBJ1-1; TRBD1 agrees at 7 bases. V shed 4 bases, J shed 4 bases, and the junction held 4 bases outside the gene matches. The CDR3 length is 13 residues. Per germline, CDR1 SGHRS and CDR2 YFSETQ. The variable domain in full, completed from reference TRBV5-1 and TRBJ1-1, reads KAGVTQTPRYLIKTRGQQVTLSCSPISGHRSVSWYQQTPGQGLQFLFEYFSETQRNKGNFPGRFSGRQFSNSRSEMNVSTLELGDSALYLCASSTNRGTEAFFGQGTRLTVV.